This T cell receptor beta chain derives from a study of control samples from healthy donors and cancer patients. Germline V CDR1 and CDR2: MNHNS, SASEGT. V was shortened by 2 bases and J by 10 bases, with 9 bases between the two germline ends. CDR3 length equals 12 residues. TCRdb keeps only in-frame clones here, not all; method: immunoSEQ multiplex PCR. The sample consists of approximately 97,000 clones, approximately 80% of them appearing once. The V and J genes are TRBV6-1 and TRBJ2-1; D is perhaps TRBD1 (6 bases). The clonotype was recovered from a man between 25 and 39 years old in good health. Sample: blood. The CDR3 DNA sequence: TGTGCCAGCAGTGAACGACAGGCAGAGCAGTTCTTC. Its translation: CASSERQAEQFF.